Listed here are 21 T cell receptor beta chains from one sample, sequenced in a study of radiation and T cells in renal cell carcinoma. Profiled with immunoSEQ multiplex PCR; TCRdb holds only in-frame clones, not every one. The repertoire holds just over 95,000 clones, with roughly 84% as singletons. Time point here: blood 4 weeks post-SBRT, at nephrectomy. Specified treatment: 15 Gy SBRT to primary tumor, nephrectomy 4 weeks later. The starting material was blood, obtained from a patient whose treatment included radiotherapy and nephrectomy. Receptor source: a man in his 60s with renal cell carcinoma.

The chain combines TRBV7-7 with TRBJ2-3, with D maybe TRBD2 (5 bases). Germline assignment: CDR1 SSHAT and CDR2 FNYEAQ (reference sequence). The CDR3 runs to 14 residues. V lost 4 bases, J lost 4 bases, and 12 bases lay in between. CDR3 bases: TGTGCCAGCAGCTACGGCGGGTTATCAGATACGCAGTATTTT. Amino acids: CASSYGGLSDTQYF.

This chain links TRBV5-1 with TRBJ1-3; the match to TRBD1 covers 8 bases. The CDR3 has 14 amino acids. Germline CDR1 is SGHRS and CDR2 is YFSETQ. J lost 6 bases, V lost 4 bases, and 6 bases had no gene match. The CDR3 DNA follows: TGCGCCAGCAGCATCGACAGGGGAGCAAACACCATATATTTT. Translation: CASSIDRGANTIYF.

The chain couples TRBV4-1 to TRBJ2-1, with TRBD2 as a possible D gene (6 bases). From germline, CDR1 is MGHRA and CDR2 YSYEKL. The germline V and J ends were trimmed by 0 bases and 2 bases, with 11 bases remaining between them. The CDR3 loop spans 16 amino acids. CDR3 coding DNA: TGCGCCAGCAGCCAAGAGGAAAGCGGGCCCTACAATGAGCAGTTCTTC. Its protein is CASSQEESGPYNEQFF.

The genes are TRBV2 and TRBJ2-7; D call uncertain. Looked up from germline, CDR1 is SNHLY and CDR2 is FYNNEI. Trimming took off 7 bases at V and 1 base at J, with 11 bases between the two ends. The CDR3 runs to 13 residues. DNA for the CDR3: TGTGCCAGCAATGTCCTAAGGTCCTACGAGCAGTACTTC. Protein product: CASNVLRSYEQYF.

The J gene is TRBJ2-7, the V gene TRBV28, with D possibly matching TRBD1 (6 bases). The germline gives CDR1 MDHEN, CDR2 SYDVKM. V gave up 6 bases and J gave up 2 bases, with 17 bases separating them. CDR3 size: 15 residues. The CDR3 nucleotides are TGTGCCAGCAGCCGCCCCACGGGACAAACCTACGAGCAGTACTTC. Protein sequence: CASSRPTGQTYEQYF.

The count of this clone is one. V and J are TRBV28 and TRBJ2-5; TRBD1 might be the D (6 bases). The V and J ends lost 5 bases and 7 bases respectively, with 17 bases between them. The CDR3 spans 14 residues. Germline V lookup: CDR1 MDHEN, CDR2 SYDVKM. The CDR3 is CASSAGTPLGTQYF. CDR3 coding DNA: TGTGCCAGCAGTGCCGGGACACCATTGGGGACCCAGTACTTC.

The V and J genes are TRBV4-3 and TRBJ1-3; no definite D call. Germline values: CDR1 LGHNA, CDR2 YSLEER. CDR3 length equals 17 residues. Trimming removed 1 base from V and 2 bases from J, with 15 bases in between. The CDR3 DNA sequence: TGCGCCAGCAGCCAAGGGTCTCGGTATCAGACTGGAAACACCATATATTTT. Translation: CASSQGSRYQTGNTIYF.

The CDR3: CASSLDGTQYF. The CDR3 DNA reads as TGTGCCAGCAGTTTGGATGGGACCCAGTACTTC. The genes are TRBV28 and TRBJ2-5; D is unclear. The germline CDR1 and CDR2 sequences are MDHEN and SYDVKM. The CDR3 consists of 11 residues. The V end lost 3 bases, the J end lost 7 bases, and 6 bases lay between the germline ends. Full variable domain (missing parts from reference TRBV28 and TRBJ2-5): DVKVTQSSRYLVKRTGEKVFLECVQDMDHENMFWYRQDPGLGLRLIYFSYDVKMKEKGDIPEGYSVSREKKERFSLILESASTNQTSMYLCASSLDGTQYFGPGTRLLVL.

The table lists this clone with a few counts. The chain has TRBV6-1 and TRBJ2-5; weak D call: TRBD2 (6 bases). The CDR3 sequence is 13 residues long. V lost 9 bases to trimming and J lost 7 bases, with 18 bases between them. Germline CDR1 and CDR2: MNHNS and SASEGT. CDR3 in amino acids: CASRLILGGTQYF. The CDR3 region has the DNA TGTGCCAGTAGACTCATTCTCGGGGGGACCCAGTACTTC.

The chain links TRBV10-3 to TRBJ1-4; maybe TRBD1 (5 bases). CDR1 ENHRY and CDR2 SYGVKD come from the germline V gene. Between the trimmed V and J ends, which lost 2 bases and 1 base, there was a span of 11 bases. The CDR3 totals 16 residues. CDR3 in amino acids: CAISEGNGGTNEKLFF. The CDR3 region has the DNA TGTGCCATCAGTGAGGGGAATGGGGGAACTAATGAAAAACTGTTTTTT.

The chain is built from TRBV6-6 and TRBJ2-6; D gene unclear. Germline V gene lookup returns CDR1 MNHNY and CDR2 SVGAGI (reference sequence). The CDR3 consists of 14 residues. Trimming shortened V by 5 bases and J by 0 bases, and 5 bases separated the two germline ends. CDR3 DNA sequence: TGTGCCAGCAGTGGCTACTCTGGGGCCAACGTCCTGACTTTC. It codes for CASSGYSGANVLTF.

The chain joins TRBV6-6 to TRBJ1-2, with TRBD1 matching 8 bases. The germline gives CDR1 MNHNY, CDR2 SVGAGI (reference sequence). The length of the CDR3 is 12 residues. Trimming at V came to 0 bases and at J to 14 bases, leaving 5 bases not matched to a gene. The CDR3 is CASSYSDRVGTF. The DNA for the CDR3 is TGTGCCAGCAGTTACTCGGACAGGGTTGGGACCTTC.

This chain joins TRBV27 and TRBJ2-3, with TRBD2 matching 11 bases. Germline CDR1 and CDR2: MNHEY and SMNVEV (reference sequence). Unmatched junction bases numbered 9, after V lost 10 bases and J lost 3 bases. The CDR3 is 15 residues long. CDR3 DNA sequence: TGTGCCACGTCTATCCTAGCGGGAGGTACAGATACGCAGTATTTT. This gives the protein CATSILAGGTDTQYF.

V is TRBV11-2 and J is TRBJ1-5; D is unclear. The V and J ends lost 0 bases and 3 bases respectively, with 6 bases between them. CDR1 and CDR2 from the germline V gene are SGHAT and FQNNGV. The length of the CDR3 is 14 residues. As DNA, the CDR3 is TGTGCCAGCAGCTTAGATAAGGTCAATCAGCCCCAGCATTTT. This encodes CASSLDKVNQPQHF.

V is TRBV6-4 and J is TRBJ2-6; the D is unclear. Germline V gene data show CDR1 as MRHNA and CDR2 as SNTAGT. The length of the CDR3 is 15 residues. Trimming took off 3 bases at V and 2 bases at J, with 8 bases between the two ends. CDR3: CASSEGGAGANVLTF. The CDR3 coding sequence is TGTGCCAGCAGTGAAGGTGGCGCTGGGGCCAACGTCCTGACTTTC.

The J gene is TRBJ1-5, the V gene TRBV28; 7 positions agree with TRBD1. CDR3 size: 13 residues. V lost 7 bases and J lost 5; bases outside the gene matches: 5. Looked up from germline, CDR1 is MDHEN and CDR2 is SYDVKM. In DNA form, the CDR3 reads TGTGCCAGCACCCCGACAGGGTATCAGCCCCAGCATTTT. This gives the protein CASTPTGYQPQHF.

The genes are TRBV27 and TRBJ1-1; possibly TRBD1 for D (5 bases). In germline, CDR1 is MNHEY, CDR2 SMNVEV (reference sequence). Trimming left V 2 bases short and J 3 bases short, with 10 bases between. This CDR3 comprises 14 residues. CDR3 amino acids: CASSLEGRHTEAFF. Written as DNA, the CDR3 is TGTGCCAGCAGTTTAGAGGGGAGGCACACTGAAGCTTTCTTT.

J is TRBJ1-2 and V is TRBV4-2; unclear D gene. Trimming took 1 base from V and 1 from J, leaving 13 bases between them. From germline, CDR1 is LGHNA and CDR2 YNFKEQ. CDR3 size: 16 residues. The CDR3 region is CASSQGVGGNNYGYTF. Written as DNA, the CDR3 is TGTGCCAGCAGCCAAGGGGTAGGAGGGAATAACTATGGCTACACCTTC.

The J gene is TRBJ1-1, the V gene TRBV11-2; possibly TRBD1 for D (5 bases). V was trimmed by 1 base and J by 5 bases, leaving 8 bases between them. CDR1 SGHAT and CDR2 FQNNGV come from the germline V gene. The CDR3 loop spans 13 amino acids. As DNA, the CDR3 is TGTGCCAGCAGCTTAGTAGAGGGGACTGAAGCTTTCTTT. This encodes CASSLVEGTEAFF.

The rearrangement joins TRBV6-6 to TRBJ2-1; 13 positions agree with TRBD2. Looked up from germline, CDR1 is MNHNY and CDR2 is SVGAGI (reference sequence). The CDR3 extends over 15 amino acids. J gave up 5 bases and V 6 bases, and 4 bases lay outside the gene matches. CDR3 loop: CASRIGLAGDNEQFF. The CDR3 nucleotides read TGTGCCAGCAGGATCGGACTAGCGGGAGACAATGAGCAGTTCTTC.

This chain joins TRBV4-3 and TRBJ2-7; 8 nucleotides match TRBD2. The V segment lost 10 bases and the J segment 3 bases; nucleotides outside the gene matches: 14. Germline loops: CDR1 LGHNA, CDR2 YSLEER. The CDR3 runs 15 residues. The CDR3 region is CATRAGAGGGYEQYF. The CDR3 DNA follows: TGCGCCACCCGAGCGGGGGCGGGAGGAGGCTACGAGCAGTACTTC.